These 28 T cell receptor beta chains originate from one sample sequenced in a study of shared clonotypes between healthy human individuals (dated by TCRdb to about 2020). Library creation used the immunoSEQ multiplex PCR assay. TCRdb took over this immuneACCESS table, retaining in-frame rearrangements with V and J assigned. Such tables are incomplete; in checked studies, under half of the missing clones stem from an unresolved V gene, and the remainder is unexplained. In this sample the table shows under 750,000 clones, 55% to 80% of which occur a single time. The ten largest clones add up to approximately 1.8% of the sample. What was sequenced was memory CD4+ T cells sorted from blood. The sample's cell subset or site label is to be understood as: CD45RA-negative fraction. All receptors come from a woman aged 25-40 years in good health.

A few counts support this clone. This rearrangement joins TRBV10-3 to TRBJ1-1; tentatively, D is TRBD1 (5 bases). The germline V gene encodes CDR1 ENHRY and CDR2 SYGVKD. The CDR3 is 13 residues long. V shed 6 bases and J shed 6 bases, with 14 bases lying between them. The CDR3 nucleotides are TGTGCCATCAGGGGGGTTGGACGGGCTGAAGCTTTCTTT. It encodes CAIRGVGRAEAFF.

This clone was found once. This chain uses TRBV7-2 with TRBJ2-7; TRBD2 matches 14 bases. Germline loops: CDR1 SGHTA, CDR2 FQGNSA. This CDR3 has 16 residues. The V gene end was trimmed by 5 bases and the J gene end by 7 bases; junction bases not matched to a gene: 10. The CDR3 DNA sequence: TGTGCCAGCAGCCTACGACTAGCGGGAGGGCCGGGGGAGCAGTACTTC. Its protein product is CASSLRLAGGPGEQYF.

J is TRBJ2-5 and V is TRBV27; TRBD2 matches 8 bases. Germline values: CDR1 MNHEY, CDR2 SMNVEV (reference sequence). CDR3 length equals 14 residues. With V trimmed by 0 bases and J by 8 bases, 5 bases remained unmatched. The chain's CDR3 is CASSLSSAGGTQYF. CDR3 DNA: TGTGCCAGCAGTTTATCGTCGGCGGGGGGCACCCAGTACTTC.

This clone was detected once. The V and J genes are TRBV28 and TRBJ2-7; 11 positions agree with TRBD1. Unmatched junction bases numbered 8, after V lost 5 bases and J lost 5 bases. The CDR3 sequence is 15 residues long. Per the germline V gene, CDR1 is MDHEN and CDR2 is SYDVKM. The CDR3 reads CASSTAGTGGHEQYF. The CDR3 DNA is TGTGCCAGCAGTACCGCCGGGACAGGGGGTCACGAGCAGTACTTC.

This clone was detected once. The rearrangement links TRBV5-1 to TRBJ2-1, with 10 bases fitting TRBD2. CDR1 is SGHRS and CDR2 is YFSETQ in the germline V gene. This CDR3 contains 16 residues. V gave up 3 bases and J gave up 2 bases; unmatched junction bases: 5. This CDR3 is CASSYLAGGPYNEQFF. In DNA form, the CDR3 reads TGCGCCAGCAGCTACTTAGCGGGAGGCCCCTACAATGAGCAGTTCTTC.

This clone came up a few times. In DNA form, the CDR3 reads TGTGCCAGCAGGAAAGGGGCAGGGGATACCTATAGCAATCAGCCCCAGCATTTT. Its translation is CASRKGAGDTYSNQPQHF. V gene TRBV28 combines with J gene TRBJ1-5, with D perhaps matching TRBD1 (6 bases). The CDR3 extends over 18 amino acids. V lost 6 bases and J lost 0, with 21 bases in between. The germline V gene has CDR1 MDHEN and CDR2 SYDVKM.

This chain connects TRBV7-2 to TRBJ2-7, with 9 bases that match TRBD2. Germline V gene sequence: CDR1 SGHTA, CDR2 FQGNSA. The J segment lost 5 bases and the V segment lost 2 bases, leaving 4 bases of the junction unmatched. There are 14 residues in the CDR3. Written as DNA, the CDR3 is TGTGCCAGCAGCTTATCTGCGGGAGGGAACGAGCAGTACTTC. Translation: CASSLSAGGNEQYF.

This chain joins TRBV5-1 and TRBJ2-3; tentative D call: TRBD2 (6 bases). Trimming cost V 4 bases and J 4 bases, with 22 bases left between them. The germline gives CDR1 SGHRS, CDR2 YFSETQ. This CDR3 is built from 17 residues. CDR3 region: CASSPRGMGAGADTQYF. The CDR3 DNA follows: TGCGCCAGCAGCCCCCGGGGGATGGGTGCGGGTGCAGATACGCAGTATTTT. Supplemented by reference TRBV5-1 and TRBJ2-3, the full variable domain reads KAGVTQTPRYLIKTRGQQVTLSCSPISGHRSVSWYQQTPGQGLQFLFEYFSETQRNKGNFPGRFSGRQFSNSRSEMNVSTLELGDSALYLCASSPRGMGAGADTQYFGPGTRLTVL.

The rearrangement uses TRBV5-1 and TRBJ2-1, with 9 nucleotides matching TRBD1. Losses at the gene ends were 5 bases for V and 10 bases for J; bases not matched to a gene: 10. CDR3 length equals 14 residues. Germline assignment: CDR1 SGHRS and CDR2 YFSETQ. The chain's CDR3 is CASSWDRAEGEQFF. CDR3 coding DNA: TGCGCCAGCAGTTGGGACAGGGCTGAAGGGGAGCAGTTCTTC. The whole variable domain, remainder taken from reference TRBV5-1 and TRBJ2-1, is KAGVTQTPRYLIKTRGQQVTLSCSPISGHRSVSWYQQTPGQGLQFLFEYFSETQRNKGNFPGRFSGRQFSNSRSEMNVSTLELGDSALYLCASSWDRAEGEQFFGPGTRLTVL.

The V call is TRBV23-1, the J call TRBJ1-4; D unresolved. TRBV23-1 falls under the ORF class, with uncertain function. The V gene lost 2 bases and the J gene lost 4 bases, with 17 bases spanning the gap. The CDR3 sequence is 17 residues long. CDR3 nucleotide sequence: TGCGCCAGCAGTCAACGAACCGGGCTCCCAGGTAATGAAAAACTGTTTTTT. It translates to CASSQRTGLPGNEKLFF.

The chain combines TRBV27 with TRBJ2-7; maybe TRBD1 (6 bases). V was clipped by 3 bases and J by 2 bases, with 11 bases between them. Per germline, CDR1 MNHEY and CDR2 SMNVEV (reference sequence). There are 14 residues in the CDR3. The CDR3 DNA reads TGTGCCAGCAGTTTGGGGGCAGCCGCCTACGAGCAGTACTTC. Protein sequence: CASSLGAAAYEQYF.

This clone was seen many times. The rearrangement uses TRBV6-5 and TRBJ1-1; TRBD1 matches at 9 bases. After removal of 4 bases from V and 1 base from J, the junction contained 7 bases not matched to a gene. Germline assignment: CDR1 MNHEY and CDR2 SVGAGI. This CDR3 spans 16 amino acids. The CDR3 loop reads CASSSQTGGGNTEAFF. CDR3 sequence (DNA): TGTGCCAGCAGTTCCCAGACAGGGGGTGGGAACACTGAAGCTTTCTTT.

The chain uses TRBV27 and TRBJ2-7; 11 bases match TRBD2. Germline V gives CDR1 MNHEY, CDR2 SMNVEV (reference sequence). The CDR3 extends over 17 amino acids. J lost 0 bases, V lost 2 bases, and 6 bases had no gene match. The DNA for the CDR3 is TGTGCCAGCAGTTTACGCCCGGGACTAGCGGCCTCCTACGAGCAGTACTTC. Translating it yields CASSLRPGLAASYEQYF.

The chain combines TRBV11-2 with TRBJ2-7; TRBD1 might be the D (5 bases). Trimming pared 3 bases from V and 0 bases from J, leaving 6 bases between. From germline, CDR1 is SGHAT and CDR2 FQNNGV. CDR3 length: 13 residues. CDR3 protein: CASSFQGSYEQYF. The CDR3 DNA reads as TGTGCCAGCAGCTTCCAGGGCTCCTACGAGCAGTACTTC.

The genes are TRBV2 and TRBJ2-5; 10 bases map to TRBD1. The CDR3 length is 13 residues. With 10 bases clipped from V and 5 bases from J, the junction kept 7 bases outside the gene matches. Germline values: CDR1 SNHLY, CDR2 FYNNEI. The CDR3 bases are TGTGCCACTATGACAGGGGGCTGGGAGACCCAGTACTTC. It is translated as CATMTGGWETQYF.

V usage is TRBV21-1 and J usage is TRBJ2-7; no DNA check was done on the table's D call, TRBD1. TRBV21-1 is recorded as a pseudogene. The CDR3 is 15 residues long. CDR3 DNA: TGTGCCAGCAGCAATCGTTCGAGGGGGCCCTACGAGCAGTACTTC. This gives the protein CASSNRSRGPYEQYF.

This clone has only one observation. Other DNA sequences in the same sample also yield this CDR3. The rearrangement joins TRBV5-1 to TRBJ1-2; 9 positions match TRBD1. CDR1 and CDR2 from the germline V gene are SGHRS and YFSETQ. V lost 2 bases and J lost 2; bases outside the gene matches: 1. This CDR3 is built from 14 residues. The CDR3 is CASSLTGGNYGYTF. In DNA, the CDR3 is TGCGCCAGCAGCTTAACAGGGGGCAACTATGGCTACACCTTC.

The rearrangement uses TRBV19 and TRBJ1-2; possible D gene TRBD1, 5 bases. Germline V gives CDR1 LNHDA, CDR2 SQIVND (reference sequence). The CDR3 is 13 residues long. The V end was cut by 0 bases, the J end by 7 bases, with 9 bases between. The CDR3 DNA reads as TGTGCCAGTAGTATAGAAAGAGGGACTGGCTACACCTTC. Translation gives CASSIERGTGYTF.

As DNA, the CDR3 is TGTGCCAGCCGTAGAGGCACAGGACAGGGGGACTATGGCTACACCTTC. Translated, it gives CASRRGTGQGDYGYTF. The chain is built from TRBV27 and TRBJ1-2; 10 bases align to TRBD1. CDR1 and CDR2 (germline): MNHEY, SMNVEV (reference sequence). The junction had 12 bases not matched to a gene; V was cut back by 8 bases and J by 3 bases. This CDR3 is built from 16 residues.

The gene calls are TRBV5-1 and TRBJ1-1; D unresolved. The CDR3 runs 15 residues. Germline-derived CDR1 and CDR2 are SGHRS and YFSETQ. V was trimmed by 4 bases and J by 0 bases, leaving 13 bases between them. The DNA for the CDR3 is TGCGCCAGCAGCCCCGTGAGGAGCATGAACACTGAAGCTTTCTTT. Amino acid sequence: CASSPVRSMNTEAFF.

The genes are TRBV27 and TRBJ2-5; D might be TRBD2 (6 bases). The CDR3 is made up of 13 amino acids. The germline gives CDR1 MNHEY, CDR2 SMNVEV (reference sequence). Trimming left V 3 bases short and J 3 bases short, with 8 bases between. CDR3 sequence reads: CASSFPGEETQYF. CDR3 nucleotides: TGTGCCAGCAGTTTCCCGGGGGAAGAGACCCAGTACTTC.

The J gene is TRBJ1-4, the V gene TRBV6-5; D might be TRBD1 (5 bases). The CDR3 length is 13 residues. Germline V gives CDR1 MNHEY, CDR2 SVGAGI. V was clipped by 7 bases and J by 14 bases, with 20 bases between them. CDR3 in amino acids: CASNGTVGVQLFF. CDR3 nucleotides: TGTGCCAGCAACGGGACGGTCGGCGTTCAGCTGTTTTTT.

The chain joins TRBV5-1 to TRBJ2-7; D is possibly TRBD2 (6 bases). Trimming pared 6 bases from V and 3 bases from J, leaving 16 bases between. There are 14 residues in the CDR3. The V gene's germline CDR1 is SGHRS and CDR2 YFSETQ. This chain's CDR3 is CASIPGTGNYEQYF. The DNA for the CDR3 is TGCGCCAGCATCCCTGGGACTGGGAACTACGAGCAGTACTTC.

The chain combines TRBV5-8 with TRBJ2-5; the match to TRBD1 covers 8 bases. CDR1 is SGHTS and CDR2 is YDEGEE in the germline V gene. The CDR3 runs to 14 residues. J gave up 5 bases and V 4 bases, and 7 bases lay outside the gene matches. The CDR3 bases are TGTGCCAGCAGCGACAGGGGTGGAGGGGAGACCCAGTACTTC. Translation gives CASSDRGGGETQYF.

This chain links TRBV18 with TRBJ2-2; the D is unclear. The germline V and J ends were trimmed by 3 bases and 1 base, with 12 bases remaining between them. The germline CDR1 and CDR2 sequences are KGHSH and LQKENI. The CDR3 loop spans 16 amino acids. The CDR3 DNA reads as TGTGCCAGCTCACCGGATAGGACGATGAACACCGGGGAGCTGTTTTTT. This gives the protein CASSPDRTMNTGELFF.

This clone was seen a handful of times. The CDR3 reads CASSSGQVETQYF. In DNA form, the CDR3 reads TGTGCCAGCAGCTCTGGACAGGTAGAGACCCAGTACTTC. The chain has TRBV7-2 and TRBJ2-5; 7 bases line up with TRBD1. The CDR3 runs to 13 residues. Germline loops: CDR1 SGHTA, CDR2 FQGNSA. J was trimmed by 4 bases and V by 4 bases; bases with no gene match: 3.

This rearrangement joins TRBV13 to TRBJ2-7, with D unclear. V lost 2 bases, J lost 3 bases, and 5 bases lay in between. The length of the CDR3 is 12 residues. Germline assignment: CDR1 PRHDT and CDR2 FYEKMQ (reference sequence). The CDR3 DNA reads TGTGCCAGCAGCTTACTCATCTACGAGCAGTACTTC. Its translation: CASSLLIYEQYF.

The chain uses TRBV5-5 and TRBJ1-5; D ambiguous. Germline V gene data show CDR1 as SGHKS and CDR2 as YYEKEE (reference sequence). The CDR3 sequence is 16 residues long. The germline V and J ends were trimmed by 4 bases and 3 bases, with 17 bases remaining between them. The CDR3 DNA reads as TGTGCCAGCAGCGCGCTAGCCCCGTTAGACAATCAGCCCCAGCATTTT. Translation gives CASSALAPLDNQPQHF.